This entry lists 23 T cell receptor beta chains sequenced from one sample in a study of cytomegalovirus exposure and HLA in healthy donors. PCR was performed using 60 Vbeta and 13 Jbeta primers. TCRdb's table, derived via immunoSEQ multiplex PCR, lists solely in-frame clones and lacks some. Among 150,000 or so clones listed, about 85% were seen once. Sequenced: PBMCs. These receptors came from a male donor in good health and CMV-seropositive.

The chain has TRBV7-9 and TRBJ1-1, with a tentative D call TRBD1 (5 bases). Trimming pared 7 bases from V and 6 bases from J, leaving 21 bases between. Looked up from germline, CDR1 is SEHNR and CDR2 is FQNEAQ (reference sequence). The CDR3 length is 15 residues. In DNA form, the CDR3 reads TGTGCCAGCAACTTTGCCGGGGGAGGGTACCCTGAAGCTTTCTTT. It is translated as CASNFAGGGYPEAFF.

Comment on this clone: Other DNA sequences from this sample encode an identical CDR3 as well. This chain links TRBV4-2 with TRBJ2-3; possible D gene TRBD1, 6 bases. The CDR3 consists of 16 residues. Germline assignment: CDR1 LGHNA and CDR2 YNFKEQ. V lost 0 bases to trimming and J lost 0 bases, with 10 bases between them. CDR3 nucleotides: TGTGCCAGCAGCCAAGATCCCCAGGGGAGCACAGATACGCAGTATTTT. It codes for CASSQDPQGSTDTQYF.

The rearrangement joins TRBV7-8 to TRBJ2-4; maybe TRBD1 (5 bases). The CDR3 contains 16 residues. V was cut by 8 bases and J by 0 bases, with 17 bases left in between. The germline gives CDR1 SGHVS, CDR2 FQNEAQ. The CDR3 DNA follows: TGTGCCAGCTCAGCTTTCAGGGCCCTAGCCAAAAACATTCAGTACTTC. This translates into CASSAFRALAKNIQYF.

The CDR3 DNA reads as TGTGCCAGCAGTCTAGACAGGGGGCGAGAAAAACTGTTTTTT. It encodes CASSLDRGREKLFF. The genes are TRBV28 and TRBJ1-4; 10 nucleotides match TRBD1. V shed 5 bases, J shed 8 bases, and the junction held 5 bases outside the gene matches. The germline V gene encodes CDR1 MDHEN and CDR2 SYDVKM. The length of the CDR3 is 14 residues.

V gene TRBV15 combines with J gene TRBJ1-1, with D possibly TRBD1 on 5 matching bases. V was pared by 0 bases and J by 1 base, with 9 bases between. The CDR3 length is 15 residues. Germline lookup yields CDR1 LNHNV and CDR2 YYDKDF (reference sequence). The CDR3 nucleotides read TGTGCCACCAGCAGAGATCGACAGCGGAACACTGAAGCTTTCTTT. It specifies CATSRDRQRNTEAFF.

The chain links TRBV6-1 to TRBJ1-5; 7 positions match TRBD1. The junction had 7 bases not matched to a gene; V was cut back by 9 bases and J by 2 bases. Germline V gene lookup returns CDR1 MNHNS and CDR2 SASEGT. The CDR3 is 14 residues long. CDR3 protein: CASLGQEGNQPQHF. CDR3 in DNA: TGTGCCAGTTTAGGACAGGAGGGCAATCAGCCCCAGCATTTT.

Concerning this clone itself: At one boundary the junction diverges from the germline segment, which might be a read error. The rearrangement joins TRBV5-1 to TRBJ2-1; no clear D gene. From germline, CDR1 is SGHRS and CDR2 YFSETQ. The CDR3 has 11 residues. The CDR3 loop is CASSLNNEQFF. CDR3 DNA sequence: TGTGCCAGCAGCCTAAACAATGAGCAGTTCTTC. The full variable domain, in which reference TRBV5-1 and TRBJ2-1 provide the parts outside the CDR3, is KAGVTQTPRYLIKTRGQQVTLSCSPISGHRSVSWYQQTPGQGLQFLFEYFSETQRNKGNFPGRFSGRQFSNSRSEMNVSTLELGDSALYLCASSLNNEQFFGPGTRLTVL.

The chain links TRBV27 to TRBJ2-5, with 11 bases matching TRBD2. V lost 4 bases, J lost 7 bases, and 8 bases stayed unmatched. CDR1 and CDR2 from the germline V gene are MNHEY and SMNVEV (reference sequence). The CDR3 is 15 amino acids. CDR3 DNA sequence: TGTGCCAGCAGTTCGACTAGCGGGACGCGTGGGACCCAGTACTTC. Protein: CASSSTSGTRGTQYF.

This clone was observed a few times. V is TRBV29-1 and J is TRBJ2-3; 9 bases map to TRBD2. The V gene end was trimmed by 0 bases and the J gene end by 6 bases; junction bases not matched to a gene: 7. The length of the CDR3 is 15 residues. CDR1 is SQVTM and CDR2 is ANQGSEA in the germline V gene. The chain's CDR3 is CSVEEGAGGGDTQYF. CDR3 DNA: TGCAGCGTTGAAGAAGGGGCGGGAGGGGGGGATACGCAGTATTTT.

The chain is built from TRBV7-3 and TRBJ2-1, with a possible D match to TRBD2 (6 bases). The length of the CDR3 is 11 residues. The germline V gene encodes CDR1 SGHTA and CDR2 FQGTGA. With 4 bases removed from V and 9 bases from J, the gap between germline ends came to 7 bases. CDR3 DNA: TGTGCCAGCAGCTCCGGGGGTGAGCAGTTCTTC. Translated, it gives CASSSGGEQFF.

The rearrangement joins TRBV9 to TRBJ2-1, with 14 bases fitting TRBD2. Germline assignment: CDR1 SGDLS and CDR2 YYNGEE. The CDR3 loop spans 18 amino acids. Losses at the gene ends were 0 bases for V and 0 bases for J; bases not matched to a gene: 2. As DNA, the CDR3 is TGTGCCAGCAGCGTAGCGACTAGCGGGAGGGCCTCCTACAATGAGCAGTTCTTC. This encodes CASSVATSGRASYNEQFF.

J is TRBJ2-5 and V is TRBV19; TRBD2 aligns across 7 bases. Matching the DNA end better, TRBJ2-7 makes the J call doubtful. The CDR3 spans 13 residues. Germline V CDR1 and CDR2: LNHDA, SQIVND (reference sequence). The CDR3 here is CASSIREAYEQYF. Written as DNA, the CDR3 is TGTGCCAGTAGTATACGGGAGGCCTACGAGCAGTACTTC.

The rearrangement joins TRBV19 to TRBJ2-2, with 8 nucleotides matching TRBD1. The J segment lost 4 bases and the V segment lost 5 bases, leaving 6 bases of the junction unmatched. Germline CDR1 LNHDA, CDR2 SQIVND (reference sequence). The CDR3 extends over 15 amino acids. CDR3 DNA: TGTGCCAGTAGTCTTGGACAGGGCATCACCGGGGAGCTGTTTTTT. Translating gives CASSLGQGITGELFF.

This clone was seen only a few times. The CDR3 is CAWTRGFNEKLFF. The CDR3 region has the DNA TGTGCCTGGACCCGGGGGTTCAATGAAAAACTGTTTTTT. This chain joins TRBV30 and TRBJ1-4; D might be TRBD1 (5 bases). V was pared by 4 bases and J by 5 bases, with 11 bases between. The CDR3 runs 13 residues. CDR1 is GTSNPN and CDR2 is SVGIG in the germline V gene (reference sequence).

CDR3 in amino acids: CASSGVGSGRPYEQYF. As DNA, the CDR3 is TGTGCCAGCAGCGGAGTGGGGAGCGGGAGACCCTACGAGCAGTACTTC. The chain is built from TRBV9 and TRBJ2-5, with TRBD2 identical over 8 bases. The J call is uncertain, as TRBJ2-7 better fits the DNA end. Germline CDR1 reads SGDLS; CDR2 reads YYNGEE. CDR3 length: 16 amino acids.

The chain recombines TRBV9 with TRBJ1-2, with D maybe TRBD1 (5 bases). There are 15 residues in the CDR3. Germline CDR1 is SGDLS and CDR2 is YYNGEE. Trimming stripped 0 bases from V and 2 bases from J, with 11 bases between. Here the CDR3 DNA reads TGTGCCAGCAGCGTAGTAGGGGATCCAAACTATGGCTACACCTTC. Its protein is CASSVVGDPNYGYTF.

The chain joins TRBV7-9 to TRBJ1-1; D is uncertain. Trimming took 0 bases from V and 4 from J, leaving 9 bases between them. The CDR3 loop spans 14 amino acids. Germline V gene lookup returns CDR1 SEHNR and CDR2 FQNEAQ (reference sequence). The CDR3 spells CASSLASRGTEAFF. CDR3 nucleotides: TGTGCCAGCAGCTTAGCTTCCAGAGGCACTGAAGCTTTCTTT. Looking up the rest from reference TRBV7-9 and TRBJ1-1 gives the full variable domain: DTGVSQNPRHKITKRGQNVTFRCDPISEHNRLYWYRQTLGQGPEFLTYFQNEAQLEKSRLLSDRFSAERPKGSFSTLEIQRTEQGDSAMYLCASSLASRGTEAFFGQGTRLTVV.

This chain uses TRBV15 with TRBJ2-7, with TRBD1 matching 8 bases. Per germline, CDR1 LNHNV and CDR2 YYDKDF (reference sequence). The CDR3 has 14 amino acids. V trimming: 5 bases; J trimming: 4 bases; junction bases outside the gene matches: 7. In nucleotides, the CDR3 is TGTGCCACCAGCGAGGGGACAGGAGGGTACGAGCAGTACTTC. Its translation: CATSEGTGGYEQYF.

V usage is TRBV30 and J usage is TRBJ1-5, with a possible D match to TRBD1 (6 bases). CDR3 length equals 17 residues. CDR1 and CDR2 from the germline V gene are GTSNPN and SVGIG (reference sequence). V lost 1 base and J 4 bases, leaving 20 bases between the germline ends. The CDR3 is CAWSARYRASRNQPQHF. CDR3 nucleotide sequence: TGTGCCTGGAGTGCCCGCTACAGGGCGTCAAGGAATCAGCCCCAGCATTTT. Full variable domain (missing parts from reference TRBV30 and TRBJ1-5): SQTIHQWPATLVQPVGSPLSLECTVEGTSNPNLYWYRQAAGRGLQLLFYSVGIGQISSEVPQNLSASRPQDRQFILSSKKLLLSDSGFYLCAWSARYRASRNQPQHFGDGTRLSIL.

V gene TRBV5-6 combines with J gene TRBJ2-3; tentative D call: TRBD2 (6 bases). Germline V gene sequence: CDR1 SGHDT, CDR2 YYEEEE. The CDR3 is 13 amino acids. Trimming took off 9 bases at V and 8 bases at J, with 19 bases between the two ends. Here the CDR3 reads CATGSYGAGTQYF. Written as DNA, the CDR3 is TGTGCCACCGGGAGCTATGGGGCGGGTACGCAGTATTTT.

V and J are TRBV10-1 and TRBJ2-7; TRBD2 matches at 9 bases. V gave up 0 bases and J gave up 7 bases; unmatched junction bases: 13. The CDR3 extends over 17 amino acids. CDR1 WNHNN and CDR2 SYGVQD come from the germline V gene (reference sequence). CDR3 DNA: TGCGCCAGCAGTGAGTCTGGACTAGCGCCACCCGTGGGGGAGCAGTACTTC. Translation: CASSESGLAPPVGEQYF.

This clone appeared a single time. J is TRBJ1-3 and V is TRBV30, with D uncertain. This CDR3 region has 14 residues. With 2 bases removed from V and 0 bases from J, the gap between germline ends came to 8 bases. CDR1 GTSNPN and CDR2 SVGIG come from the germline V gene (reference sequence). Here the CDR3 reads CAWSPTASGNTIYF. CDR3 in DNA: TGTGCCTGGAGTCCCACAGCCTCTGGAAACACCATATATTTT.

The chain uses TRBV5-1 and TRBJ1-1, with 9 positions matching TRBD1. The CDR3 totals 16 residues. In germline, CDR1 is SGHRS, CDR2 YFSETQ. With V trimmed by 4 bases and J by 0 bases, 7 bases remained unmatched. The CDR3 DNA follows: TGCGCCAGCAGCCGACAGGGGGAGCGCTTGAACACTGAAGCTTTCTTT. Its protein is CASSRQGERLNTEAFF.